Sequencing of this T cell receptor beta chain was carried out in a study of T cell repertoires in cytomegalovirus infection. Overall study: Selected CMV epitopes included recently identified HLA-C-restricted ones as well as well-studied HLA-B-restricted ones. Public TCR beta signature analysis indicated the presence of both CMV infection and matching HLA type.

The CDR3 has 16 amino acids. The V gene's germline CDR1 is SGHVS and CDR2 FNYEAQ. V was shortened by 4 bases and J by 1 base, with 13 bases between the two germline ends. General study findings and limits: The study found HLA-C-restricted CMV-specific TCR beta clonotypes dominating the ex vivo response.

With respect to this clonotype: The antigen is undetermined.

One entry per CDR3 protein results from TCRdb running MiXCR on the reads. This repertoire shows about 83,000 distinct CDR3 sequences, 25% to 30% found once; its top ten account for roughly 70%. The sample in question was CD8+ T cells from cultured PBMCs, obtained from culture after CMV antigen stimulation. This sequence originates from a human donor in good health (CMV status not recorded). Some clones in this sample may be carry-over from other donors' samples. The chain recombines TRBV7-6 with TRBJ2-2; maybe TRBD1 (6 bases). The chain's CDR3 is CASSSPGTQNTGELFF. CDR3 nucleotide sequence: TGTGCCAGCAGCTCCCCCGGGACACAGAACACCGGGGAGCTGTTTTTT. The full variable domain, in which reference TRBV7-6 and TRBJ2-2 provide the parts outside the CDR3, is GAGVSQSPRYKVTKRGQDVALRCDPISGHVSLYWYRQALGQGPEFLTYFNYEAQQDKSGLPNDRFSAERPEGSISTLTIQRTEQRDSAMYRCASSSPGTQNTGELFFGEGSRLTVL.